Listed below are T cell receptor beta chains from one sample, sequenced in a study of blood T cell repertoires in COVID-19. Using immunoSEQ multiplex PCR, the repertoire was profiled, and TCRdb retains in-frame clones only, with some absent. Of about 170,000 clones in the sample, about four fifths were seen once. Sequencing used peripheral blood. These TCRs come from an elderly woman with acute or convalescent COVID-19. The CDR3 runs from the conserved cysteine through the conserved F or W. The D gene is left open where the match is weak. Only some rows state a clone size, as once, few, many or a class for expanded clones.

CASSERFDQPQHF,TGTGCCAGCAGTGAACGGTTCGATCAGCCCCAGCATTTT,-,-,TRBJ1-5,TRBV6-1
CAISGTPEANYGYTF,TGTGCCATCAGTGGGACCCCGGAGGCTAACTATGGCTACACCTTC,-,-,TRBJ1-2,TRBV10-3
CASSFLTGGTGANVLTF,TGTGCCAGCAGCTTCCTGACAGGGGGGACTGGGGCCAACGTCCTGACTTTC,-,TRBD1,TRBJ2-6,TRBV7-2
CASSLDGQGAPSWTEAFF,TGCGCCAGCAGCTTGGACGGACAGGGCGCCCCTTCGTGGACTGAAGCTTTCTTT,-,TRBD1,TRBJ1-1,TRBV5-1
CASISWTVSYEQYF,TGTGCCAGCATATCCTGGACAGTTTCCTACGAGCAGTACTTC,-,-,TRBJ2-7,TRBV6-5
CSADESSTDTQYF,TGCAGCGCTGATGAGTCTAGCACAGATACGCAGTATTTT,-,-,TRBJ2-3,TRBV29-1
CASIGWRPANSGNTIYF,TGTGCCAGCATTGGCTGGAGACCGGCCAACTCTGGAAACACCATATATTTT,-,-,TRBJ1-3,TRBV28
CASSIGVSQPQHF,TGTGCCAGTAGTATCGGGGTTAGTCAGCCCCAGCATTTT,once,-,TRBJ1-5,TRBV19
CASSPPGTAYYEQYF,TGCGCCAGCAGCCCCCCGGGGACAGCGTACTACGAGCAGTACTTC,-,TRBD1,TRBJ2-7,TRBV5-1
CASSGEFGETQYF,TGCGCCAGCAGCGGAGAATTCGGGGAGACCCAGTACTTC,-,-,TRBJ2-5,TRBV5-1
CASSDEGAVNTEAFF,TGTGCCAGCTCCGACGAGGGGGCAGTGAACACTGAAGCTTTCTTT,-,TRBD1,TRBJ1-1,TRBV18
CASSGGTSVETQYF,TGTGCCAGCAGCGGTGGGACTAGCGTAGAGACCCAGTACTTC,-,TRBD2,TRBJ2-5,TRBV2
CAWSAERDRGGETQYF,TGTGCCTGGAGTGCGGAACGGGACAGGGGGGGAGAGACCCAGTACTTC,-,TRBD1,TRBJ2-5,TRBV30
CASSSLGGGEKLFF,TGTGCCAGCAGTTCCCTTGGGGGGGGTGAAAAACTGTTTTTT,once,-,TRBJ1-4,TRBV6-5
CASSLFSWGDYEQYF,TGCGCCAGCAGCTTGTTTAGTTGGGGGGACTACGAGCAGTACTTC,-,-,TRBJ2-7,TRBV5-1
CASSLYSGTGSGNTIYF,TGTGCCAGCAGTTTATACTCCGGGACAGGGAGTGGAAACACCATATATTTT,-,TRBD1,TRBJ1-3,TRBV28
CASSSPNNIYEQYF,TGTGCCAGTAGTTCACCCAACAATATATACGAGCAGTACTTC,-,-,TRBJ2-7,TRBV19
CASSFRGTQNSPLHF,TGTGCCAGCAGCTTTAGGGGAACGCAAAATTCACCCCTCCACTTT,-,-,TRBJ1-6,TRBV11-2
CASSQGQDTRHGYTF,TGCGCCAGCAGCCAAGGTCAGGACACACGTCATGGCTACACCTTC,-,-,TRBJ1-2,TRBV4-1
CASSFEGGVTEAFF,TGTGCCAGCAGTTTCGAAGGGGGGGTCACTGAAGCTTTCTTT,-,-,TRBJ1-1,TRBV28
CASSRGLAGSPTLNTGELFF,TGCGCCAGCAGCCGAGGACTAGCGGGGAGCCCGACCTTGAACACCGGGGAGCTGTTTTTT,-,TRBD2,TRBJ2-2,TRBV5-1
CASSPSTNMNTEAFF,TGTGCCAGCAGCCCTTCGACAAACATGAACACTGAAGCTTTCTTT,-,-,TRBJ1-1,TRBV9
CASSIERASYNEQFF,TGTGCCAGTAGTATAGAGCGGGCCTCCTACAATGAGCAGTTCTTC,-,-,TRBJ2-1,TRBV19
CASSFGHTNYGYTF,TGTGCCAGCAGCTTCGGACACACGAACTATGGCTACACCTTC,-,-,TRBJ1-2,TRBV7-9
CAWSVQGANYGYTF,TGTGCCTGGAGTGTACAGGGGGCTAACTATGGCTACACCTTC,-,TRBD1,TRBJ1-2,TRBV30
CASSGTGALNIQYF,TGTGCCAGCAGTGGAACAGGGGCCCTAAACATTCAGTACTTC,few,TRBD1,TRBJ2-4,TRBV2
CASSLARGSGANVLTF,TGTGCCAGCAGCTTAGCCAGGGGGTCCGGGGCCAACGTCCTGACTTTC,-,TRBD1,TRBJ2-6,TRBV7-6
CASGSTGTDTQYF,TGTGCCAGCGGTTCGACAGGCACAGATACGCAGTATTTT,-,-,TRBJ2-3,TRBV9
CASSYKGMNEQFF,TGTGCCAGCAGTTATAAGGGGATGAATGAGCAGTTCTTC,-,-,TRBJ2-1,TRBV6-5
CASSSPPGLRTDTQYF,TGTGCCAGCAGCTCACCCCCGGGACTCCGCACAGATACGCAGTATTTT,-,-,TRBJ2-3,TRBV7-2
CAWSSNRVQPEAFF,TGTGCCTGGAGTTCGAACAGGGTTCAACCTGAAGCTTTCTTT,once,-,TRBJ1-1,TRBV30
CASSQQASANYGYTF,TGCGCCAGCAGCCAGCAGGCCTCAGCTAACTATGGCTACACCTTC,-,-,TRBJ1-2,TRBV4-3
CASSIQSYGYTF,TGTGCCAGCAGTATACAGTCGTATGGCTACACCTTC,few,-,TRBJ1-2,TRBV28
CASTGGGTNYGYTF,TGTGCCAGTACCGGCGGGGGCACTAACTATGGCTACACCTTC,-,-,TRBJ1-2,TRBV27
CASSGIPGQGIFSNQPQHF,TGTGCCAGCAGTGGGATTCCGGGACAGGGGATCTTTAGCAATCAGCCCCAGCATTTT,-,TRBD1,TRBJ1-5,TRBV6-1
CASSGAGGSNQPQHF,TGCGCCAGCAGTGGGGCAGGGGGAAGCAATCAGCCCCAGCATTTT,-,TRBD1,TRBJ1-5,TRBV10-2
CASIGDGDIQYF,TGTGCCAGCATAGGGGATGGGGACATTCAGTACTTC,-,-,TRBJ2-4,TRBV6-5
CATTGGGGGTDTQYF,TGTGCCACCACAGGCGGCGGGGGGGGCACAGATACGCAGTATTTT,-,TRBD2,TRBJ2-3,TRBV24-1
CASSLTPDRNTEAFF,TGTGCCAGCAGCCTGACCCCGGACAGGAACACTGAAGCTTTCTTT,-,-,TRBJ1-1,TRBV3-1/TRBV3-2
CASSIVGGTNTEAFF,TGTGCCAGTAGTATCGTTGGGGGGACGAACACTGAAGCTTTCTTT,-,-,TRBJ1-1,TRBV19
CSVEGGRVGGNEQFF,TGCAGCGTTGAAGGGGGCAGGGTCGGCGGCAATGAGCAGTTCTTC,-,-,TRBJ2-1,TRBV29-1
CATSRSAGSSYEQYF,TGTGCCACCAGCAGGTCCGCGGGAAGCTCCTACGAGCAGTACTTC,few,-,TRBJ2-7,TRBV15
CASSPTWTATLLYF,TGTGCCAGCAGCCCCACATGGACAGCGACTCTCTTGTACTTC,-,-,TRBJ2-7,TRBV9
CASSLESSTNVLTF,TGTGCCAGCAGCTTAGAGAGCTCAACGAACGTCCTGACTTTC,-,-,TRBJ2-6,TRBV7-2
CASSVAGGSGANVLTF,TGTGCCAGCAGCGTTGCAGGGGGCTCGGGGGCCAACGTCCTGACTTTC,many,TRBD1,TRBJ2-6,TRBV9
CASSVPGQRETQYF,TGTGCCAGCAGCGTGCCGGGACAACGGGAGACCCAGTACTTC,few,-,TRBJ2-5,TRBV5-4
CASSDSLNQPQHF,TGTGCCAGCAGCGACAGCTTAAATCAGCCCCAGCATTTT,-,-,TRBJ1-5,TRBV6-5
CASSLFREGYGYTF,TGTGCCAGCAGCTTGTTTAGGGAGGGCTATGGCTACACCTTC,-,-,TRBJ1-2,TRBV5-6
CASSSGGGLYTGELFF,TGTGCCAGCAGCTCCGGAGGAGGCCTCTACACCGGGGAGCTGTTTTTT,-,-,TRBJ2-2,TRBV7-8
CASSPDRSSYGYTF,TGCGCCAGCAGCCCGGACAGGTCCTCCTATGGCTACACCTTC,-,TRBD1,TRBJ1-2,TRBV5-1
CASNTGSGTGSPLHF,TGTGCCAGTAACACTGGGTCCGGGACAGGCTCACCCCTCCACTTT,few,TRBD1,TRBJ1-6,TRBV19
CASSQDRFGNQPQHF,TGCGCCAGCAGCCAAGACAGGTTCGGCAATCAGCCCCAGCATTTT,-,-,TRBJ1-5,TRBV4-3
CASSLTGHGDTIYF,TGTGCCAGCAGCTTAACGGGACATGGAGACACCATATATTTT,once,-,TRBJ1-3,TRBV7-9